This TCR beta chain was profiled in a study of T cell changes during pregnancy in multiple sclerosis. The repertoire was sequenced with immunoSEQ multiplex PCR; TCRdb's copy has only in-frame clones and lacks some. The data hold fewer than 90,000 clones, with approximately 94% observed a single time. This CDR3 region has 15 residues. V was shortened by 1 base and J by 1 base, with 5 bases between the two germline ends. CDR1 is KGHSY, CDR2 FQNENV, per germline. This clone appeared once. The chain employs TRBV16 and TRBJ2-6; unclear D gene. The clonotype comes from a female donor with multiple sclerosis, enrolled in a pregnancy study. The sequences come from peripheral blood, collected in the third trimester of pregnancy. The CDR3, as DNA: TGTGCCAGCAGCCAATTGCGATCTGGGGCCAACGTCCTGACTTTC. Its translation: CASSQLRSGANVLTF.